This TCR beta chain is from a study of tumor T cells in aggressive B-cell lymphoma (dated by TCRdb to the late 2010s). Comment on this clone: Its specific antigen is unknown. Mismatch with germline at one junction end may stem from a read error.

Receptor amplification or capture employed the immunoSEQ multiplex PCR assay. The immuneACCESS repertoire file appears here via TCRdb, limited to in-frame rearrangements. These files lack a portion of the clones; in checked studies, under half of the deficit traces to unresolved V genes, and the cause of the others is not known. This sample is represented by fewer than 6,500 clones; 70% to 80% of them were singletons. 6.5% to 9% of the sample goes to the ten largest clones. Reading the germline V gene gives CDR1 SGDLS and CDR2 YYNGEE. Reading from cysteine to phenylalanine, the CDR3 counts 12 amino acids. The DNA shown is the 36-base CDR3, in frame from base 1.

The specimen sequenced was tumor tissue. The V and J genes are TRBV9 and TRBJ2-1, and the D gene may be TRBD2, 5 bases matching. The TCR sequence derives from an adult with diffuse large B cell lymphoma. The nucleotide sequence is given as TGTGTCAGCAGCGTAGGAGGCTCTGAGCAGTTCTTC. Translated, this gives CVSSVGGSEQFF. Joined to the reference TRBV9 and TRBJ2-1 proteins, this CDR3 gives the full variable domain: DSGVTQTPKHLITATGQRVTLRCSPRSGDLSVYWYQQSLDQGLQFLIQYYNGEERAKGNILERFSAQQFPDLHSELNLSSLELGDSALYFCVSSVGGSEQFFGPGTRLTVL.